This TCR beta chain was observed in a study of cytomegalovirus exposure and HLA in healthy donors. PCR was performed using 60 Vbeta and 13 Jbeta primers. The repertoire was sequenced with immunoSEQ multiplex PCR; TCRdb's copy has only in-frame clones and lacks some. The profile shows 150,000 to 200,000 clones, 84% of them singletons. A few counts support this clone. Its antigen is as yet unknown. The CDR3 totals 15 residues. V trimming: 4 bases; J trimming: 6 bases; junction bases outside the gene matches: 5. Looked up from germline, CDR1 is MNHNS and CDR2 is SASEGT. General study findings and limits: CMV antigen specificity of three CMV-associated chains was confirmed in vitro.

The receptor was derived from a boy aged 5-17 years in good health and CMV-seronegative. This rearrangement joins TRBV6-1 to TRBJ2-1; 11 positions match TRBD2. Material for sequencing was PBMCs. CDR3 residues: CASSVFSGGANEQFF. The CDR3 nucleotides read TGTGCCAGCAGTGTTTTTAGCGGGGGGGCCAATGAGCAGTTCTTC.